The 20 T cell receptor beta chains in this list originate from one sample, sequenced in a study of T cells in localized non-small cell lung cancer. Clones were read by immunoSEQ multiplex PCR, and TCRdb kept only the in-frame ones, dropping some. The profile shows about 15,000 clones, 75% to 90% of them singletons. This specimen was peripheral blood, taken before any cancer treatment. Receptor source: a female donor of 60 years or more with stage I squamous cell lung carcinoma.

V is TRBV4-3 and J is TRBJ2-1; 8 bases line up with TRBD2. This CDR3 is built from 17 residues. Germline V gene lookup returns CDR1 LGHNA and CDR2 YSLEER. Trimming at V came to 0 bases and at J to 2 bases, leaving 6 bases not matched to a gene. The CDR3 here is CASSQDLRGVTYNEQFF. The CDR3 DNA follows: TGCGCCAGCAGCCAAGATCTGCGGGGGGTAACCTACAATGAGCAGTTCTTC.

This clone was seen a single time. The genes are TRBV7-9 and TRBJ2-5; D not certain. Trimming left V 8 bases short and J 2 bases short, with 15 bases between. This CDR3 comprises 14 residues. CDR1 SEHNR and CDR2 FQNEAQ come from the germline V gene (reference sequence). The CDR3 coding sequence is TGTGCCAGCGTCCCAACGGACGGTCAAGAGACCCAGTACTTC. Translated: CASVPTDGQETQYF. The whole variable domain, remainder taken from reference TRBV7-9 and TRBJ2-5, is DTGVSQNPRHKITKRGQNVTFRCDPISEHNRLYWYRQTLGQGPEFLTYFQNEAQLEKSRLLSDRFSAERPKGSFSTLEIQRTEQGDSAMYLCASVPTDGQETQYFGPGTRLLVL.

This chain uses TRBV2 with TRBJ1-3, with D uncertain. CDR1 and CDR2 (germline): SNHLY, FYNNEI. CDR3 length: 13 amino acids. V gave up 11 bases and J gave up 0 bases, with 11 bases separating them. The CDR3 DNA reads TGTGCCTCTCGACGGAGCTCTGGAAACACCATATATTTT. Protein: CASRRSSGNTIYF. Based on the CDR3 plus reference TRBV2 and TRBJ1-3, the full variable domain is EPEVTQTPSHQVTQMGQEVILRCVPISNHLYFYWYRQILGQKVEFLVSFYNNEISEKSEIFDDQFSVERPDGSNFTLKIRSTKLEDSAMYFCASRRSSGNTIYFGEGSWLTVV.

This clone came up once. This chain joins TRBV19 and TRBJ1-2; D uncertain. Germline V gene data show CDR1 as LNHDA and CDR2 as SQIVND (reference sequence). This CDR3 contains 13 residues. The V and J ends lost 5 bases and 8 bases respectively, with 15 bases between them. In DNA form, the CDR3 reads TGTGCCAGTAGTTCGGACCCACTCTACGGCTACACCTTC. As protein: CASSSDPLYGYTF. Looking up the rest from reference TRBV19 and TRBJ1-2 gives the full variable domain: DGGITQSPKYLFRKEGQNVTLSCEQNLNHDAMYWYRQDPGQGLRLIYYSQIVNDFQKGDIAEGYSVSREKKESFPLTVTSAQKNPTAFYLCASSSDPLYGYTFGSGTRLTVV.

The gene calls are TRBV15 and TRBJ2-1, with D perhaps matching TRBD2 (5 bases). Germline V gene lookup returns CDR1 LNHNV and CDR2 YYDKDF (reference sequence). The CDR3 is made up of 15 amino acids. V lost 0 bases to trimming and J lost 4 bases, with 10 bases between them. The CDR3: CATSREEGSYNEQFF. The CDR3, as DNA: TGTGCCACCAGCAGAGAAGAGGGTAGTTACAATGAGCAGTTCTTC.

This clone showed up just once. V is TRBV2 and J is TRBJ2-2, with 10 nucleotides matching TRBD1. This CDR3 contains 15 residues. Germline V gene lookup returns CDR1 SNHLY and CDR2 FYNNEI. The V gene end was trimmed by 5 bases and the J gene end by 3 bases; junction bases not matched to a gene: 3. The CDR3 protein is CASSWDRGDTGELFF. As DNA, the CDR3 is TGTGCCAGCAGTTGGGACAGGGGTGACACCGGGGAGCTGTTTTTT.

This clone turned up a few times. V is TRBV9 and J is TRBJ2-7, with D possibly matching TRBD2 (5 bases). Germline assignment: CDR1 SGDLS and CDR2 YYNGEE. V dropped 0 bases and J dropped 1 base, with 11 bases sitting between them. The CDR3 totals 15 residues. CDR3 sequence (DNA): TGTGCCAGCAGCGTAGATGTGGACTCGTCCTACGAGCAGTACTTC. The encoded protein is CASSVDVDSSYEQYF.

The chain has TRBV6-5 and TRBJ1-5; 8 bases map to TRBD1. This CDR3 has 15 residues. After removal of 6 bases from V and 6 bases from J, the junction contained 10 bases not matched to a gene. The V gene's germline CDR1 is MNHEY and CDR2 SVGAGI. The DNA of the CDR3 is TGTGCCAGCAGGGAGGACAGGGTAGGAGGTCAGCCCCAGCATTTT. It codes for CASREDRVGGQPQHF.

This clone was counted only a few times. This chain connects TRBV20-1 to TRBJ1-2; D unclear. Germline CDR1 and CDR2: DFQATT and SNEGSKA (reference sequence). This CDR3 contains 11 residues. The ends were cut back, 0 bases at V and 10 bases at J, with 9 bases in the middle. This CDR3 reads CSARDREIYTF. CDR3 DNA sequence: TGCAGTGCTAGAGATAGAGAAATCTACACCTTC.

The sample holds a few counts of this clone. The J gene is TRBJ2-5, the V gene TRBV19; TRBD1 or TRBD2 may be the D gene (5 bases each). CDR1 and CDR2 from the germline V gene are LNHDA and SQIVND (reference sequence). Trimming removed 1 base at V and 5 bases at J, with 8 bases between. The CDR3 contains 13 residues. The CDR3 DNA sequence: TGTGCCAGTAGTATAGGAGGGGATGAGACCCAGTACTTC. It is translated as CASSIGGDETQYF.

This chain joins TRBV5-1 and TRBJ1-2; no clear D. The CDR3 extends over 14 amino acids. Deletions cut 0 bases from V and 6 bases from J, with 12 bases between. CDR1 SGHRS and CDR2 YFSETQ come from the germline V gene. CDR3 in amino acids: CASSLATRRNGYTF. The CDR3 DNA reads TGCGCCAGCAGCTTGGCCACGAGACGGAATGGCTACACCTTC.

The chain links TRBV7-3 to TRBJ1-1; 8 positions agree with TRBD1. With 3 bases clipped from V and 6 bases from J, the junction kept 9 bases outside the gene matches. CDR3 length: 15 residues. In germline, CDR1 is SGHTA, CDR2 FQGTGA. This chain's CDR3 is CASSLTGDFAAEAFF. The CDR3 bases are TGTGCCAGCAGCTTGACAGGGGACTTTGCCGCTGAAGCTTTCTTT.

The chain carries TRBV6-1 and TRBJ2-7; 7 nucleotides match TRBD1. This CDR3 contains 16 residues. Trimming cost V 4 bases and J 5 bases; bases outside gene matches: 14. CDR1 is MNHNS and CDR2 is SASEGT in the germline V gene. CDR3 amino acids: CASSGGRPNRGNEQYF. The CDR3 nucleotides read TGTGCCAGCAGTGGGGGGCGCCCGAACAGGGGCAACGAGCAGTACTTC.

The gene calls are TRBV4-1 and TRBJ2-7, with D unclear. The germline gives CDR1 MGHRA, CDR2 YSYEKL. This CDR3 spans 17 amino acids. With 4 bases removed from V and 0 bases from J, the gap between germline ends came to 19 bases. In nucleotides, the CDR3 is TGCGCCAGCAGCCCGCAACCGAACCCGGAAAGCTCCTACGAGCAGTACTTC. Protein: CASSPQPNPESSYEQYF.

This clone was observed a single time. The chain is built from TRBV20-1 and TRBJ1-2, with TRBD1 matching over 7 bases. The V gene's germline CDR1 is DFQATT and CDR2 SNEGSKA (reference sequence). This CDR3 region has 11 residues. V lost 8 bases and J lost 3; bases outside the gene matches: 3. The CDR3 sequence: CSTDRDYGYTF. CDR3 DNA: TGCAGTACCGACAGGGACTATGGCTACACCTTC.

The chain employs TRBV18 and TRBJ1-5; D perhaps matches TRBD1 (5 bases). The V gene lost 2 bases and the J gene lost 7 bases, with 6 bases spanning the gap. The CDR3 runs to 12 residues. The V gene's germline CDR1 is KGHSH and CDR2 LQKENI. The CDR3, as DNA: TGTGCCAGCTCACCAGAGGGGCAGCCCCAGCATTTT. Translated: CASSPEGQPQHF.

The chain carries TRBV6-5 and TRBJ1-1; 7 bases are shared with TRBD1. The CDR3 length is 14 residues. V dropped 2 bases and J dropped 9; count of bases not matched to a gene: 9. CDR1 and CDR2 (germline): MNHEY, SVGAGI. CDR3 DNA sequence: TGTGCCAGCAGTTACAGAACCGACAGGGTTAAAGCTTTCTTT. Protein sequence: CASSYRTDRVKAFF.

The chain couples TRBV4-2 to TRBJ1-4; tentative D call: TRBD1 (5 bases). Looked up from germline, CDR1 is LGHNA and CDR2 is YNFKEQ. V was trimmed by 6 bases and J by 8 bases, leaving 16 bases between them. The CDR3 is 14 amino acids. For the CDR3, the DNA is TGTGCCAGCAGACCCGTTCAGGGACGGGAAAAACTGTTTTTT. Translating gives CASRPVQGREKLFF.

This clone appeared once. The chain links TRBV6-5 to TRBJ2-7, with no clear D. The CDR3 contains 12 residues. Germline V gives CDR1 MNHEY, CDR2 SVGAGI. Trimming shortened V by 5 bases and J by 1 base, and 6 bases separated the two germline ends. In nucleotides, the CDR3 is TGTGCCAGCAGTCGTGGGTCCTACGAGCAGTACTTC. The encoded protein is CASSRGSYEQYF.

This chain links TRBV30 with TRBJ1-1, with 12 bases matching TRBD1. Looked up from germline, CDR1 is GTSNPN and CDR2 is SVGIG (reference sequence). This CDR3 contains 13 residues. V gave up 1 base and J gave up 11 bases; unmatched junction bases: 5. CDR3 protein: CAWSGGQGASAFF. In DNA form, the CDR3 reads TGTGCCTGGAGTGGGGGACAGGGGGCGTCGGCTTTCTTT.